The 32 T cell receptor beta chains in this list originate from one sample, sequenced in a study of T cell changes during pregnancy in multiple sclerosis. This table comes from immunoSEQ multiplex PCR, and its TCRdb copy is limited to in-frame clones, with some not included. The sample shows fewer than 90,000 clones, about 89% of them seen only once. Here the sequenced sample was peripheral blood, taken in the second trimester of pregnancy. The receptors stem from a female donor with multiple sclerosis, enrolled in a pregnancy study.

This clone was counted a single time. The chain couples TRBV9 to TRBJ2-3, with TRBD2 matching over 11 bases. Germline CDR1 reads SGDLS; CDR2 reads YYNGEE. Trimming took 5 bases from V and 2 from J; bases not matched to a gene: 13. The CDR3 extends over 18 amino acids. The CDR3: CASRPSLTSGDYTDTQYF. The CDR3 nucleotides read TGTGCCAGCAGACCTAGCTTGACTAGCGGGGATTACACAGATACGCAGTATTTT.

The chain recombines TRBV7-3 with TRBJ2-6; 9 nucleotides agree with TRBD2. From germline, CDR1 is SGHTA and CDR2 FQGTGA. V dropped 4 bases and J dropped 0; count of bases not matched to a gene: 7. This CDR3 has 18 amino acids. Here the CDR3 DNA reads TGTGCCAGCAGCTCCCACAGCGGGGGGAACTCTGGGGCCAACGTCCTGACTTTC. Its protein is CASSSHSGGNSGANVLTF.

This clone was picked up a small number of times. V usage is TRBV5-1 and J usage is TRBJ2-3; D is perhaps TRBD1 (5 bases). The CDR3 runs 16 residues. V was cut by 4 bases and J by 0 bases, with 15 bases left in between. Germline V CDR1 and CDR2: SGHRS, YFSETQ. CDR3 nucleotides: TGCGCCAGCAGCGATACAGGCCTACGAAGCACAGATACGCAGTATTTT. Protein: CASSDTGLRSTDTQYF. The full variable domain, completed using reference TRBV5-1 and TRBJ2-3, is KAGVTQTPRYLIKTRGQQVTLSCSPISGHRSVSWYQQTPGQGLQFLFEYFSETQRNKGNFPGRFSGRQFSNSRSEMNVSTLELGDSALYLCASSDTGLRSTDTQYFGPGTRLTVL.

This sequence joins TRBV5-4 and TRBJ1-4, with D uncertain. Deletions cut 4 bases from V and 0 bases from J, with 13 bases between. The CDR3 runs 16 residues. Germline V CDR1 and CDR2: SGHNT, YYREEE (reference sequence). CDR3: CASSPERFATNEKLFF. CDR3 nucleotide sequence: TGTGCCAGCAGCCCGGAGCGGTTTGCAACTAATGAAAAACTGTTTTTT. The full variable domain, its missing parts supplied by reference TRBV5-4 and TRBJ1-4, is ETGVTQSPTHLIKTRGQQVTLRCSSQSGHNTVSWYQQALGQGPQFIFQYYREEENGRGNFPPRFSGLQFPNYSSELNVNALELDDSALYLCASSPERFATNEKLFFGSGTQLSVL.

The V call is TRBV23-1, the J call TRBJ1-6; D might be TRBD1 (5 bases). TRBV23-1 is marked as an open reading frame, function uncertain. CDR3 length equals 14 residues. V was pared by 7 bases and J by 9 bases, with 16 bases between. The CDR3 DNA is TGCGCCAGCACTCCGATTAGGGGTGGTTCACCCCTCCACTTT. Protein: CASTPIRGGSPLHF.

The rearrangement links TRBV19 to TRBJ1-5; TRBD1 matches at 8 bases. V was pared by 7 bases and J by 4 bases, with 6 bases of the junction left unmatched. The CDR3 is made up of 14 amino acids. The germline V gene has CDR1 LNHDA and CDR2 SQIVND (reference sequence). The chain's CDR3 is CASTGQGRNQPQHF. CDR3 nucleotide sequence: TGTGCCAGTACCGGACAGGGACGGAATCAGCCCCAGCATTTT.

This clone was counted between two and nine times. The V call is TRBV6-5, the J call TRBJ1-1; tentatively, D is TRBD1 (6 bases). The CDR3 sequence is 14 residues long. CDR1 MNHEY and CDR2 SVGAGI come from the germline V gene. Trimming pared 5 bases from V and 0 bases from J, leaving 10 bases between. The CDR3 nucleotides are TGTGCCAGCAGTCAGGGGACGGTGAACACTGAAGCTTTCTTT. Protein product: CASSQGTVNTEAFF.

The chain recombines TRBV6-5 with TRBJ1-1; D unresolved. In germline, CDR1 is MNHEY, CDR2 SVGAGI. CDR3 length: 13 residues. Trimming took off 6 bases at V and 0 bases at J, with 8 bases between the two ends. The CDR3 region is CASSPRLNTEAFF. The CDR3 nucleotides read TGTGCCAGCAGCCCACGGTTGAACACTGAAGCTTTCTTT.

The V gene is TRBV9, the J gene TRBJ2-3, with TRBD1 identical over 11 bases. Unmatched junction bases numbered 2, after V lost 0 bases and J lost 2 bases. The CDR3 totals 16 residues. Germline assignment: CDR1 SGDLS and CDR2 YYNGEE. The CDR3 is CASSVGTGGITDTQYF. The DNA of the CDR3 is TGTGCCAGCAGCGTAGGGACAGGGGGCATCACAGATACGCAGTATTTT. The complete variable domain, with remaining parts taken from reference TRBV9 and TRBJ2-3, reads DSGVTQTPKHLITATGQRVTLRCSPRSGDLSVYWYQQSLDQGLQFLIQYYNGEERAKGNILERFSAQQFPDLHSELNLSSLELGDSALYFCASSVGTGGITDTQYFGPGTRLTVL.

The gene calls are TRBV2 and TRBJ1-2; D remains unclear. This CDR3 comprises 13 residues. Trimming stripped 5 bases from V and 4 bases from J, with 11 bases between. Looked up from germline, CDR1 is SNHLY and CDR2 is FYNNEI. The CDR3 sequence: CASSFKEGYGYTF. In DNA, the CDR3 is TGTGCCAGCAGTTTTAAGGAGGGCTATGGCTACACCTTC.

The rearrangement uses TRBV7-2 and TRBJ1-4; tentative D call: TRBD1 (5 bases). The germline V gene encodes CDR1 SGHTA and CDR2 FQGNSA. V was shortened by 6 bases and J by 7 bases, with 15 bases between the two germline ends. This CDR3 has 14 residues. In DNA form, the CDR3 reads TGTGCCAGCAGTCGCGGGACTGTGGTTGAAAAACTGTTTTTT. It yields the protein CASSRGTVVEKLFF.

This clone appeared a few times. The CDR3 nucleotides are TGTGCCAGCAGCTTAGTGGCAGAAAACACCGGGGAGCTGTTTTTT. As protein: CASSLVAENTGELFF. The chain joins TRBV7-2 to TRBJ2-2; D remains unclear. The V end lost 1 base, the J end lost 2 bases, and 8 bases lay between the germline ends. Germline assignment: CDR1 SGHTA and CDR2 FQGNSA. This CDR3 region has 15 residues.

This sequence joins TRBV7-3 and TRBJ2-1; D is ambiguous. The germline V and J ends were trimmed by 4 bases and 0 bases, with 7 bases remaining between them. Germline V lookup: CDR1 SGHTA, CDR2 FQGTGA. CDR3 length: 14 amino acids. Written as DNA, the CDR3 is TGTGCCAGCAGCTCTCCCGGCTCCTACAATGAGCAGTTCTTC. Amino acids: CASSSPGSYNEQFF.

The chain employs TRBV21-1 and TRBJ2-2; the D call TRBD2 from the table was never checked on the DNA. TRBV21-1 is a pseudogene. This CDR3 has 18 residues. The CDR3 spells CASSDGWTSGPYTGELFF. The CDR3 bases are TGTGCCAGCAGCGACGGATGGACTAGCGGGCCCTACACCGGGGAGCTGTTTTTT.

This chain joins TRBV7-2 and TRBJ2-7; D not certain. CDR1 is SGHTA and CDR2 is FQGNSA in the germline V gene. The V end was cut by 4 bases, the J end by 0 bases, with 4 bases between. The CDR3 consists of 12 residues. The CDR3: CASSSFSYEQYF. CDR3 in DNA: TGTGCCAGCAGCTCATTCTCCTACGAGCAGTACTTC.

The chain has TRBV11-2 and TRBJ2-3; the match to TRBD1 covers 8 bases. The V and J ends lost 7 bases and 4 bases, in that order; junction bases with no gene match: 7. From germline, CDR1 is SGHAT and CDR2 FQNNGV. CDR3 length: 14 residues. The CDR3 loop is CASKGTGRADTQYF. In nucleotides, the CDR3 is TGTGCCAGCAAGGGGACAGGCAGAGCAGATACGCAGTATTTT.

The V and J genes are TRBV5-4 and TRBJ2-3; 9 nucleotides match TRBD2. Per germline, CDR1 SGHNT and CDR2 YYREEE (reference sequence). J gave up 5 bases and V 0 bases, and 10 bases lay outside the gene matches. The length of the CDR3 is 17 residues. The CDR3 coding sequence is TGTGCCAGCAGCTTGGTGAGGGGCGGGGGGGCCGGAGATACGCAGTATTTT. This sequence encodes CASSLVRGGGAGDTQYF.

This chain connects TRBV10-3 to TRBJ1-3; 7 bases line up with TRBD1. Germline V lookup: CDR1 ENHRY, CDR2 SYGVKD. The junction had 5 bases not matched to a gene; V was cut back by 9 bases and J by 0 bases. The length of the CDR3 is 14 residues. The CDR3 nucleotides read TGTGCCATTCGGACAGGCGACTCTGGAAACACCATATATTTT. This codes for CAIRTGDSGNTIYF.

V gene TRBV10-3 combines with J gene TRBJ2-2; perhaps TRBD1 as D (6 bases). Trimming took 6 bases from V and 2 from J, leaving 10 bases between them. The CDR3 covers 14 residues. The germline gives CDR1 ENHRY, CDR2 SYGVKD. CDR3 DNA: TGTGCCATCAGACCGGGACAAAACACCGGGGAGCTGTTTTTT. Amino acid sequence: CAIRPGQNTGELFF.

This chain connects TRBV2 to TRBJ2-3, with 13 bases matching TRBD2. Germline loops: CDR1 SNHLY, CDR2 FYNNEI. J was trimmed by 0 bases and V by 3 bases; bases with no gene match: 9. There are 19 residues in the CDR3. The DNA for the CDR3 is TGTGCCAGCAGTGATCACCGACTAGCGGGGGGCGATAGCACAGATACGCAGTATTTT. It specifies CASSDHRLAGGDSTDTQYF.

The CDR3 DNA is TGTGCCAGCAGCTTAGGAACGGTAGATACGCAGTATTTT. Protein: CASSLGTVDTQYF. The J gene is TRBJ2-3, the V gene TRBV7-9; D is ambiguous. Trimming left V 1 base short and J 5 bases short, with 7 bases between. The CDR3 is 13 residues long. Looked up from germline, CDR1 is SEHNR and CDR2 is FQNEAQ (reference sequence).

The DNA for the CDR3 is TGTGCCAGCAGCGGAGACGGGGGAAAAGTTACGCAGTATTTT. This encodes CASSGDGGKVTQYF. This chain joins TRBV9 and TRBJ2-3, with D perhaps TRBD2 (6 bases). Germline CDR1 SGDLS, CDR2 YYNGEE. The CDR3 has 14 amino acids. V gave up 3 bases and J gave up 8 bases, with 16 bases separating them. The variable domain in full, completed from reference TRBV9 and TRBJ2-3, reads DSGVTQTPKHLITATGQRVTLRCSPRSGDLSVYWYQQSLDQGLQFLIQYYNGEERAKGNILERFSAQQFPDLHSELNLSSLELGDSALYFCASSGDGGKVTQYFGPGTRLTVL.

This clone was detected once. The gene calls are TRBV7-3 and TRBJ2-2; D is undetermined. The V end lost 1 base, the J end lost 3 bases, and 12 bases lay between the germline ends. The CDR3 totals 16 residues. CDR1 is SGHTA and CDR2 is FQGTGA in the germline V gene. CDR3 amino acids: CASSLSQVIHTGELFF. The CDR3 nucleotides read TGTGCCAGCAGCTTAAGCCAGGTGATCCACACCGGGGAGCTGTTTTTT. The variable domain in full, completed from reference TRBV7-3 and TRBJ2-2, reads GAGVSQTPSNKVTEKGKYVELRCDPISGHTALYWYRQSLGQGPEFLIYFQGTGAADDSGLPNDRFFAVRPEGSVSTLKIQRTERGDSAVYLCASSLSQVIHTGELFFGEGSRLTVL.

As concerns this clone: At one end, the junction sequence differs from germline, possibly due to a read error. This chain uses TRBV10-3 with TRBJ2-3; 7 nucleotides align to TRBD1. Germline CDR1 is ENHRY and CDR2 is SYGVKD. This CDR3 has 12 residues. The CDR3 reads CAISEGPGQTTF. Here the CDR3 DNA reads TGTGCCATCAGTGAGGGTCCGGGACAGACAACCTTT.

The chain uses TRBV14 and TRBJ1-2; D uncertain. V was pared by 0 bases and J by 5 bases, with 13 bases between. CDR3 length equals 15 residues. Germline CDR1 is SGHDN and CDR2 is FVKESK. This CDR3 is CASSQDRGGPYGYTF. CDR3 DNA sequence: TGTGCCAGCAGCCAAGATCGAGGCGGGCCTTATGGCTACACCTTC. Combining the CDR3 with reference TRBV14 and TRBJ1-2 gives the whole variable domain EAGVTQFPSHSVIEKGQTVTLRCDPISGHDNLYWYRRVMGKEIKFLLHFVKESKQDESGMPNNRFLAERTGGTYSTLKVQPAELEDSGVYFCASSQDRGGPYGYTFGSGTRLTVV.

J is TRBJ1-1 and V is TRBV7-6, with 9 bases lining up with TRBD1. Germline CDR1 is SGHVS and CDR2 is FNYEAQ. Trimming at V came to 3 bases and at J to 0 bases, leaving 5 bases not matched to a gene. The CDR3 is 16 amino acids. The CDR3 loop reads CASSLMTGGMNTEAFF. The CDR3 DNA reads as TGTGCCAGCAGCTTGATGACAGGGGGTATGAACACTGAAGCTTTCTTT.

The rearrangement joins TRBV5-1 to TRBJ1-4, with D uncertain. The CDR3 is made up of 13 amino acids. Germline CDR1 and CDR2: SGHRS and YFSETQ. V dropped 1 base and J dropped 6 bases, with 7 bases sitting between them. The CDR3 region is CASSLSGDEKLFF. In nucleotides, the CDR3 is TGCGCCAGCAGCTTGAGCGGTGATGAAAAACTGTTTTTT.

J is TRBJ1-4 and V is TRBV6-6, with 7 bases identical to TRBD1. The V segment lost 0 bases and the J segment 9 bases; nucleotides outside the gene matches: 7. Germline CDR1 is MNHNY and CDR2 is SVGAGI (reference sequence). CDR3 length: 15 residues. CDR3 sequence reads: CASSYSTGSLQKLFF. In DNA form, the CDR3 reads TGTGCCAGCAGTTACTCGACAGGGTCCCTCCAAAAACTGTTTTTT.

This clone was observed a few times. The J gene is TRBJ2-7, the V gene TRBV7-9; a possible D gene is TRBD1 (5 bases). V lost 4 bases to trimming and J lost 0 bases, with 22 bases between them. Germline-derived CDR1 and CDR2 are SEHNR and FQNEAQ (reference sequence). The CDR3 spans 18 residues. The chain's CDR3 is CASSSLGPARTGSYEQYF. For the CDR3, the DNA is TGTGCCAGCAGCTCCTTGGGGCCCGCGCGGACGGGCTCCTACGAGCAGTACTTC.

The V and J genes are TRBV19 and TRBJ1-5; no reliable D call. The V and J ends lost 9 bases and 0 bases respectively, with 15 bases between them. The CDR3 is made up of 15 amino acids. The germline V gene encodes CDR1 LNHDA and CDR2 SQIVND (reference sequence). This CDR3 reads CASLSGRNSNQPQHF. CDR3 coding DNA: TGTGCCAGCTTGTCCGGGAGAAATAGCAATCAGCCCCAGCATTTT.

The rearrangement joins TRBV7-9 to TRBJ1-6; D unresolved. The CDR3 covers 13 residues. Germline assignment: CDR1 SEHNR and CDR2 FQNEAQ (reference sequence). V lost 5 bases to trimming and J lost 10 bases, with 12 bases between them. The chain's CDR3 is CASSPPFVSPLHF. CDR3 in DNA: TGTGCCAGCAGCCCCCCCTTTGTGTCACCCCTCCACTTT.

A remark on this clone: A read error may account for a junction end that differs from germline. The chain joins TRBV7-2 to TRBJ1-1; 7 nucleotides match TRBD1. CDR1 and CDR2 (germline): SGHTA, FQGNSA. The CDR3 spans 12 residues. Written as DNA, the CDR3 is TGTGCCAGCAGCCGAGAGACAGGGCCCGACGGGTTT. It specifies CASSRETGPDGF.